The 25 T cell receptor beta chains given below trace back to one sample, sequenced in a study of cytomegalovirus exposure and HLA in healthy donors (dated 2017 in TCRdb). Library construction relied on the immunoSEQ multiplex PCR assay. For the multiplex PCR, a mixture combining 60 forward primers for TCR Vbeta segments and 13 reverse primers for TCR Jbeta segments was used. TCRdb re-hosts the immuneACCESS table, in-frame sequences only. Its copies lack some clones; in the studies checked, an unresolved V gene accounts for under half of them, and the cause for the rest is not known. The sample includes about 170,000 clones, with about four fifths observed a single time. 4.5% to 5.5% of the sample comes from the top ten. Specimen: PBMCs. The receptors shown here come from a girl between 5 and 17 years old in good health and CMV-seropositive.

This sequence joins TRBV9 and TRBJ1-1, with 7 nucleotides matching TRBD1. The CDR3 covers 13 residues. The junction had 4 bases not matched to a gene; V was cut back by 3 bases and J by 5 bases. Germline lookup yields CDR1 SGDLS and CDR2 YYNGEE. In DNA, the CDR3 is TGTGCCAGCAGCGGCGGACAGGCGACTGAAGCTTTCTTT. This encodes CASSGGQATEAFF.

This CDR3 reads CATSRETETGELFF. The CDR3 DNA follows: TGTGCCACCAGCAGAGAGACAGAGACCGGGGAGCTGTTTTTT. The chain employs TRBV15 and TRBJ2-2; possibly TRBD1 for D (5 bases). Between the trimmed V and J ends, which lost 0 bases and 5 bases, there was a span of 7 bases. The CDR3 is 14 residues long. From germline, CDR1 is LNHNV and CDR2 YYDKDF (reference sequence).

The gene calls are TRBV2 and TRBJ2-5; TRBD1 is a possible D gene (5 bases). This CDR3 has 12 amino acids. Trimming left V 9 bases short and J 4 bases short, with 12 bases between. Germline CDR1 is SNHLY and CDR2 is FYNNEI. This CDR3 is CASEQARETQYF. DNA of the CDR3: TGTGCCAGTGAACAGGCTCGAGAGACCCAGTACTTC.

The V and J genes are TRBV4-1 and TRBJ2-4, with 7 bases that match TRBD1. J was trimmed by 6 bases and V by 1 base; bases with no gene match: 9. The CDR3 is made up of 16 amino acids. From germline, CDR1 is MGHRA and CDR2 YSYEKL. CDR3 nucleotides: TGCGCCAGCAGCCAAGCTGACAGGGAGAGAGGAAACATTCAGTACTTC. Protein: CASSQADRERGNIQYF.

CDR3 nucleotides: TGTGCCAGCAGCCAAGATTGGGGGGACCCTTATTCACCCCTCCACTTT. It codes for CASSQDWGDPYSPLHF. V gene TRBV4-2 combines with J gene TRBJ1-6, with D perhaps TRBD1 (5 bases). The CDR3 consists of 16 residues. Germline CDR1 LGHNA, CDR2 YNFKEQ. Trimming shortened V by 0 bases and J by 8 bases, and 14 bases separated the two germline ends.

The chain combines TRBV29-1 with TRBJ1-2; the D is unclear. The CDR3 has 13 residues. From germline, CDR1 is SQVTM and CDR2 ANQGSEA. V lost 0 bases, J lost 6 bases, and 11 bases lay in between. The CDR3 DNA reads TGCAGCGTTGAAGAGGGCAGCTCAAATGGCTACACCTTC. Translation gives CSVEEGSSNGYTF.

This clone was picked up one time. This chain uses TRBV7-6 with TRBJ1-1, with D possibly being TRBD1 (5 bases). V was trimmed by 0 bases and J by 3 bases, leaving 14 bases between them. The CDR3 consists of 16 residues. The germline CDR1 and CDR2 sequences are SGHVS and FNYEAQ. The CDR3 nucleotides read TGTGCCAGCAGCTTAGCGGGTAGGCGGGGGGACACTGAAGCTTTCTTT. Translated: CASSLAGRRGDTEAFF.

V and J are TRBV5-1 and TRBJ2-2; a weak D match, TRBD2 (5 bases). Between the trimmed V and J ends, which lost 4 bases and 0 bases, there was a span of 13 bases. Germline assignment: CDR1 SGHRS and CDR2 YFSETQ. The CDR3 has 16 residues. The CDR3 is CASSPGGRTNTGELFF. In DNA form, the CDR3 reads TGCGCCAGCAGCCCTGGAGGACGCACGAACACCGGGGAGCTGTTTTTT.

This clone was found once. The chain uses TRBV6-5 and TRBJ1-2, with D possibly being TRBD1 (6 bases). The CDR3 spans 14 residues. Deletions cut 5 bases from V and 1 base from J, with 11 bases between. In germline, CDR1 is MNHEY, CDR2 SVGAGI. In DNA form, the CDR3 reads TGTGCCAGCAGTAACAGGGAGTTTAACTATGGCTACACCTTC. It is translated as CASSNREFNYGYTF.

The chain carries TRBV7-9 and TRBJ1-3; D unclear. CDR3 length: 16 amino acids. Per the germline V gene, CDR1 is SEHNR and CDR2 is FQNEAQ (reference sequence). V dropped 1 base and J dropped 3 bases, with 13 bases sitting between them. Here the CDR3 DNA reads TGTGCCAGCAGCTTAGGTCCAGGTCTCTATGGAAACACCATATATTTT. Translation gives CASSLGPGLYGNTIYF.

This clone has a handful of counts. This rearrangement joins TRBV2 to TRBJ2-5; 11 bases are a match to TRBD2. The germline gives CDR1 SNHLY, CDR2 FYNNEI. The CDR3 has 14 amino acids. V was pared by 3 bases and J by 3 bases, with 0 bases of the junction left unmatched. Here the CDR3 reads CASSEGLAEETQYF. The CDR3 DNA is TGTGCCAGCAGTGAGGGACTAGCGGAAGAGACCCAGTACTTC.

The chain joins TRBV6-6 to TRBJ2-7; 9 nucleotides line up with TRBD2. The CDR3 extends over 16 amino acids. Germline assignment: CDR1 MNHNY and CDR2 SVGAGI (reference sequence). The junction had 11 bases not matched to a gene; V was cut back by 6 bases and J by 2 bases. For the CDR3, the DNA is TGTGCCAGCAGCCATCCCACCGGGACTAGCCCCTACGAGCAGTACTTC. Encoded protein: CASSHPTGTSPYEQYF.

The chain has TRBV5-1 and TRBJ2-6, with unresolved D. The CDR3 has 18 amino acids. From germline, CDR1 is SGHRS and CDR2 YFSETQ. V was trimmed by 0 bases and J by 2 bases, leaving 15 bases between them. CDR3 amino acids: CASSLEEISRPGANVLTF. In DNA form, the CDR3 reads TGCGCCAGCAGCTTGGAAGAAATTAGCCGACCTGGGGCCAACGTCCTGACTTTC.

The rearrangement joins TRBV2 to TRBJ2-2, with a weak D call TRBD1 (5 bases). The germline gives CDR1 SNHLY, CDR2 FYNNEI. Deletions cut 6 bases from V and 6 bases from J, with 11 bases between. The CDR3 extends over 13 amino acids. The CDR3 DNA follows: TGTGCCAGCAGAGCACAGGTCCCCGGGGAGCTGTTTTTT. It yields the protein CASRAQVPGELFF.

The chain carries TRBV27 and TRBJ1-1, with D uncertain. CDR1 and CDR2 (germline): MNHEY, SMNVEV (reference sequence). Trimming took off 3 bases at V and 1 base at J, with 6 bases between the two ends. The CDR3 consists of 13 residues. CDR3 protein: CASSFSPNTEAFF. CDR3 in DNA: TGTGCCAGCAGTTTCAGTCCGAACACTGAAGCTTTCTTT.

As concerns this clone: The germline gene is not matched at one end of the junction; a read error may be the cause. This CDR3 is CASSQGGRGPYNEQFF. DNA of the CDR3: TGCGCCAGCAGTCAAGGGGGGCGGGGGCCATACAATGAGCAGTTCTTC. The chain is built from TRBV4-1 and TRBJ2-1; possible D gene TRBD2, 7 bases. Germline V gene data show CDR1 as MGHRA and CDR2 as YSYEKL. The CDR3 loop spans 16 amino acids.

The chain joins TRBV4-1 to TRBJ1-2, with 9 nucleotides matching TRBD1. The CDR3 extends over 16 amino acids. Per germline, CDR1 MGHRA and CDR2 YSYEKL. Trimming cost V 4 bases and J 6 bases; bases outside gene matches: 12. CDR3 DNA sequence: TGCGCCAGCAGCCCTAGTTCCCGGGACAGGGTGGATGGCTACACCTTC. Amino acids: CASSPSSRDRVDGYTF.

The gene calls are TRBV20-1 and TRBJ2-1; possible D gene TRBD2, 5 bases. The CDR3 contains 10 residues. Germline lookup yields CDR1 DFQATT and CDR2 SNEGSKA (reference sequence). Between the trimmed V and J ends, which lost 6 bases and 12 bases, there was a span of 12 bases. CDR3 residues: CSAPRGLQFF. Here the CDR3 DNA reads TGCAGTGCCCCCCGGGGTCTGCAGTTCTTC.

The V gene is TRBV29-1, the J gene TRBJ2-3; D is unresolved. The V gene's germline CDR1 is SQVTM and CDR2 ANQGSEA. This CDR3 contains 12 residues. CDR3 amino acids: CSTRTSTDTQYF. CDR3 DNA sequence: TGCTCGACACGTACTAGCACAGATACGCAGTATTTT.

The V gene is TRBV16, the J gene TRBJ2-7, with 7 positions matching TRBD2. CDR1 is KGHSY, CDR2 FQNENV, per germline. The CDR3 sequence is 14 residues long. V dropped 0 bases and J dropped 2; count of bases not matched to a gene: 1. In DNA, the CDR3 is TGTGCCAGCAGCCAATCCGGGACTACCTACGAGCAGTACTTC. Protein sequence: CASSQSGTTYEQYF.

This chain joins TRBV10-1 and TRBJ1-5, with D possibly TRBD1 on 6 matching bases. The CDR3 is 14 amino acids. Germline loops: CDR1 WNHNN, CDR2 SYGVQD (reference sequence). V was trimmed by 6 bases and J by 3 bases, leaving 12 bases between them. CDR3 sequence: CASSDGQYNQPQHF. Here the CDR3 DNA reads TGCGCCAGCAGCGATGGACAGTACAATCAGCCCCAGCATTTT.

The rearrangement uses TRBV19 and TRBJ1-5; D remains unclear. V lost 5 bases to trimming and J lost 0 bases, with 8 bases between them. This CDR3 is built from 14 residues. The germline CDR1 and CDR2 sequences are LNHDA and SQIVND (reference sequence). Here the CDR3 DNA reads TGTGCCAGTAGTCAATACACTAGCAATCAGCCCCAGCATTTT. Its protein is CASSQYTSNQPQHF.

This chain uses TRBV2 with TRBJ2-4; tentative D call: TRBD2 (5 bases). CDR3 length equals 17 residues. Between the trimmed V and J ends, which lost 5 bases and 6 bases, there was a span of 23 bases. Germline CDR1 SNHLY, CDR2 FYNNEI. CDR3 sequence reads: CASSPLPPGKVINIQYF. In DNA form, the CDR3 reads TGTGCCAGCAGTCCTCTACCCCCGGGAAAGGTGATAAACATTCAGTACTTC. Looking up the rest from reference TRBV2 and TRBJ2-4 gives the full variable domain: EPEVTQTPSHQVTQMGQEVILRCVPISNHLYFYWYRQILGQKVEFLVSFYNNEISEKSEIFDDQFSVERPDGSNFTLKIRSTKLEDSAMYFCASSPLPPGKVINIQYFGAGTRLSVL.

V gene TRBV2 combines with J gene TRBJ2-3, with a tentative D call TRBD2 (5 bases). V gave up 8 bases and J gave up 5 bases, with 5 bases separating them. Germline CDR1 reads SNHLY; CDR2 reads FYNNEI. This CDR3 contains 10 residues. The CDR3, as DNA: TGTGCCAGCGGGAGAGATACGCAGTATTTT. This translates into CASGRDTQYF.

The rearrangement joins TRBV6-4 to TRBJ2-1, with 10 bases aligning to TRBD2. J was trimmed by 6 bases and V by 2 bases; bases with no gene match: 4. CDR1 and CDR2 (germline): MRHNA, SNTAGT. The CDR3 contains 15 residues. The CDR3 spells CASSDESGGANEQFF. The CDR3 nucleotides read TGTGCCAGCAGTGACGAAAGCGGGGGGGCCAATGAGCAGTTCTTC.